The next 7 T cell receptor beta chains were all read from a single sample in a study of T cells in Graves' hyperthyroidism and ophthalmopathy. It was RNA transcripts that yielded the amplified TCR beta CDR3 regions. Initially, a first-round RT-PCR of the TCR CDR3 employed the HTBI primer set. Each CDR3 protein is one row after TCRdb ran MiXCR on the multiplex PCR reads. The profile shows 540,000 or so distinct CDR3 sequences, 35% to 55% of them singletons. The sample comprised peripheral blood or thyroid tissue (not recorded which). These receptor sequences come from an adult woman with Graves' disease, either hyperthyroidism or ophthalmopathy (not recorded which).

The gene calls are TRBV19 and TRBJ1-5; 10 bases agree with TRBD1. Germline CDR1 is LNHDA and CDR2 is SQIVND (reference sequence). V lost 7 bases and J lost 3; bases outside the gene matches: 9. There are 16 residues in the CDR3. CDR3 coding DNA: TGTGCCAGTAAAACGGACAGGGGGGGTAACAATCAGCCCCAGCATTTT. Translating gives CASKTDRGGNNQPQHF.

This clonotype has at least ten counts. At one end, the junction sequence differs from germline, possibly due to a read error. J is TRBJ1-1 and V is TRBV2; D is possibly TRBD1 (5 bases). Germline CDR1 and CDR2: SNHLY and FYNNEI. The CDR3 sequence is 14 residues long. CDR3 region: CARSRAGMNTEAFF. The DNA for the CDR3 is TGTGCCCGCAGTCGGGCAGGGATGAACACTGAAGCTTTCTTT.

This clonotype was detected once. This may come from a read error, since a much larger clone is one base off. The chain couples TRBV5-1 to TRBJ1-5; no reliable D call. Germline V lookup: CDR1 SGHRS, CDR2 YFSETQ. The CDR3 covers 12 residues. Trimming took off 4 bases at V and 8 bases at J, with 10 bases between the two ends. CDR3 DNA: TGCGCCAGCAGCCAGTCCCGCGAGCCCCAGCATTTT. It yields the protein CASSQSREPQHF.

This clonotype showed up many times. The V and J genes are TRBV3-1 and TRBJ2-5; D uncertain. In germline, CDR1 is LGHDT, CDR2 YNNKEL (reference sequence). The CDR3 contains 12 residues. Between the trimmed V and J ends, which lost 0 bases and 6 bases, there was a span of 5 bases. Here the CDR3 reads CASSQDAKTQYF. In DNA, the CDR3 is TGTGCCAGCAGCCAAGACGCGAAGACCCAGTACTTC.

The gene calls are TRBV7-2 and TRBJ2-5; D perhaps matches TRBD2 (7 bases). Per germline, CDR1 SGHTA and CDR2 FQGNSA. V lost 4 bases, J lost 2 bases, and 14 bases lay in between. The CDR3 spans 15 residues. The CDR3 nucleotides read TGTGCCAGCAGCTCTCTCGGGGGGCGGCAAGAGACCCAGTACTTC. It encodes CASSSLGGRQETQYF.

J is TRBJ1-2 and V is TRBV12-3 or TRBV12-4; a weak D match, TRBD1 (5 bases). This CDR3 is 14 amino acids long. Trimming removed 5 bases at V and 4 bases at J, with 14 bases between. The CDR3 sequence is CASSEGGRAYGYTF. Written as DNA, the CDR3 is TGTGCCAGCAGTGAAGGAGGCAGGGCCTATGGCTACACCTTC.

CDR3 amino acids: CASSVNRYSPLHF. DNA of the CDR3: TGTGCCAGCAGTGTAAATCGGTATTCACCCCTCCACTTT. The rearrangement links TRBV25-1 to TRBJ1-6; D unclear. The germline gives CDR1 MGHDK, CDR2 SYGVNS. The CDR3 has 13 residues. V was clipped by 4 bases and J by 8 bases, with 9 bases between them. Based on the CDR3 plus reference TRBV25-1 and TRBJ1-6, the full variable domain is EADIYQTPRYLVIGTGKKITLECSQTMGHDKMYWYQQDPGMELHLIHYSYGVNSTEKGDLSSESTVSRIRTEHFPLTLESARPSHTSQYLCASSVNRYSPLHFGNGTRLTVT.